A single sample gave rise to the 29 T cell receptor beta chains below, sequenced in a study of cytotoxic CD8 clonotypes in ibrutinib-treated CLL. Method: immunoSEQ multiplex PCR; TCRdb's copy keeps in-frame clones and lacks some. The sample consists of 110,000 to 150,000 clones, about 80% of them appearing once. The sequencing used PBMCs, collected after 12 months of ibrutinib treatment. Every receptor here comes from a human donor with chronic lymphocytic leukemia.

The CDR3 spells CASSYSMAYEQYF. The CDR3 DNA follows: TGTGCCAGCAGTTACTCCATGGCCTACGAGCAGTACTTC. This chain links TRBV6-5 with TRBJ2-7; D is undetermined. V was cut by 0 bases and J by 2 bases, with 5 bases left in between. Germline lookup yields CDR1 MNHEY and CDR2 SVGAGI. The CDR3 has 13 residues.

The rearrangement links TRBV28 to TRBJ2-7, with D tentatively TRBD2 (5 bases). This CDR3 is 14 amino acids long. CDR1 and CDR2 from the germline V gene are MDHEN and SYDVKM. The germline V and J ends were trimmed by 6 bases and 4 bases, with 16 bases remaining between them. The chain's CDR3 is CASRRAPSAYEQYF. The CDR3 DNA reads TGTGCCAGCAGGCGGGCCCCCAGCGCGTACGAGCAGTACTTC.

The chain uses TRBV18 and TRBJ2-1; possible D gene TRBD2, 5 bases. The germline V gene has CDR1 KGHSH and CDR2 LQKENI. The V and J ends lost 3 bases and 0 bases respectively, with 15 bases between them. CDR3 length equals 17 residues. This chain's CDR3 is CASSPSTTKSSYNEQFF. The CDR3, as DNA: TGTGCCAGCTCACCTTCGACTACTAAGAGCTCCTACAATGAGCAGTTCTTC.

The rearrangement joins TRBV9 to TRBJ1-3, with TRBD1 matching over 7 bases. This CDR3 has 14 residues. The ends lost 4 bases at V and 4 bases at J; junction bases unmatched: 5. The germline V gene has CDR1 SGDLS and CDR2 YYNGEE. In nucleotides, the CDR3 is TGTGCCAGCAGCCGACAGGGTTCAGGAAACACCATATATTTT. Translated, it gives CASSRQGSGNTIYF.

The genes are TRBV7-2 and TRBJ2-1; D is unclear. V lost 5 bases, J lost 2 bases, and 4 bases lay in between. Germline assignment: CDR1 SGHTA and CDR2 FQGNSA. This CDR3 is built from 12 residues. In DNA form, the CDR3 reads TGTGCCAGCAGCCGACCCTACAATGAGCAGTTCTTC. It specifies CASSRPYNEQFF.

On this clone itself: At one boundary the junction diverges from the germline segment, which might be a read error. The V and J genes are TRBV5-5 and TRBJ2-5; 13 nucleotides agree with TRBD2. CDR3 length: 13 residues. CDR1 and CDR2 from the germline V gene are SGHKS and YYEKEE (reference sequence). CDR3 coding DNA: TGTGCCAGCAGCTCTGGACTAGCGGGAGTCTCGAACTTC. Translating it yields CASSSGLAGVSNF.

The chain joins TRBV19 to TRBJ2-6; the D is unclear. The CDR3 length is 14 residues. With 3 bases removed from V and 0 bases from J, the gap between germline ends came to 3 bases. The germline gives CDR1 LNHDA, CDR2 SQIVND (reference sequence). CDR3: CASSMGSGANVLTF. The CDR3 DNA follows: TGTGCCAGTAGTATGGGCTCTGGGGCCAACGTCCTGACTTTC.

The chain couples TRBV5-1 to TRBJ1-4; TRBD1 agrees at 7 bases. J was trimmed by 7 bases and V by 0 bases; bases with no gene match: 3. Germline CDR1 and CDR2: SGHRS and YFSETQ. The CDR3 is made up of 14 amino acids. In nucleotides, the CDR3 is TGCGCCAGCAGCTTGGGAGGGGGCGGTGAAAAACTGTTTTTT. Translating it yields CASSLGGGGEKLFF.

This clone appeared once. The gene calls are TRBV6-5 and TRBJ2-1, with D perhaps matching TRBD2 (5 bases). The CDR3 totals 15 residues. Germline values: CDR1 MNHEY, CDR2 SVGAGI. With 0 bases removed from V and 10 bases from J, the gap between germline ends came to 16 bases. The CDR3 nucleotides are TGTGCCAGCAGTTACTCCCTACTAGAACATGAGGAGCAGTTCTTC. The encoded protein is CASSYSLLEHEEQFF.

The CDR3 loop reads CASSVGLDGQPQHF. Written as DNA, the CDR3 is TGTGCCAGCAGCGTAGGGTTGGATGGTCAGCCCCAGCATTTT. V usage is TRBV9 and J usage is TRBJ1-5; D unclear. The germline V gene encodes CDR1 SGDLS and CDR2 YYNGEE. V was clipped by 0 bases and J by 6 bases, with 10 bases between them. The CDR3 loop spans 14 amino acids. Filled out from reference TRBV9 and TRBJ1-5, the complete variable domain reads DSGVTQTPKHLITATGQRVTLRCSPRSGDLSVYWYQQSLDQGLQFLIQYYNGEERAKGNILERFSAQQFPDLHSELNLSSLELGDSALYFCASSVGLDGQPQHFGDGTRLSIL.

V is TRBV15 and J is TRBJ1-3; the D is unclear. This CDR3 has 15 residues. Trimming stripped 3 bases from V and 0 bases from J, with 9 bases between. The germline V gene has CDR1 LNHNV and CDR2 YYDKDF (reference sequence). As DNA, the CDR3 is TGTGCCACCAGCAGTCCAGGCCACTCTGGAAACACCATATATTTT. Amino acids: CATSSPGHSGNTIYF.

Comments on this clone: The identical CDR3 is also encoded by other nucleotide sequences in the sample. V gene TRBV4-2 combines with J gene TRBJ2-3; 10 bases are a match to TRBD2. Germline values: CDR1 LGHNA, CDR2 YNFKEQ. V lost 1 base to trimming and J lost 0 bases; unmatched junction nucleotides: 4. The CDR3 is 17 amino acids. The CDR3 DNA sequence: TGTGCCAGCAGCCAAGGAACTAGCGGGACCAGCACAGATACGCAGTATTTT. Translating it yields CASSQGTSGTSTDTQYF.

The CDR3 sequence is CASRTVSYGYTF. The CDR3 DNA follows: TGTGCCAGCAGAACAGTCTCGTATGGCTACACCTTC. This sequence joins TRBV28 and TRBJ1-2; D is undetermined. The CDR3 consists of 12 residues. Per the germline V gene, CDR1 is MDHEN and CDR2 is SYDVKM. V was cut by 6 bases and J by 5 bases, with 10 bases left in between.

V gene TRBV7-2 combines with J gene TRBJ1-2; a weak D match, TRBD1 (5 bases). Trimming removed 1 base from V and 8 bases from J, with 14 bases in between. The germline V gene has CDR1 SGHTA and CDR2 FQGNSA. The CDR3 consists of 14 residues. CDR3 bases: TGTGCCAGCAGCTTAGGTTGGGACCACCTAGGCTACACCTTC. This codes for CASSLGWDHLGYTF. The full variable domain, completed using reference TRBV7-2 and TRBJ1-2, is GAGVSQSPSNKVTEKGKDVELRCDPISGHTALYWYRQSLGQGLEFLIYFQGNSAPDKSGLPSDRFSAERTGGSVSTLTIQRTQQEDSAVYLCASSLGWDHLGYTFGSGTRLTVV.

The J gene is TRBJ2-7, the V gene TRBV7-6; 8 bases are shared with TRBD1. V was pared by 1 base and J by 0 bases, with 2 bases of the junction left unmatched. Germline V gene sequence: CDR1 SGHVS, CDR2 FNYEAQ. This CDR3 has 15 amino acids. The CDR3 loop is CASSLGQGNSYEQYF. The CDR3 DNA follows: TGTGCCAGCAGCTTAGGACAGGGGAACTCCTACGAGCAGTACTTC.

The chain combines TRBV19 with TRBJ2-7; a weak D match, TRBD2 (7 bases). V lost 2 bases and J 3 bases, leaving 11 bases between the germline ends. The CDR3 contains 14 residues. From germline, CDR1 is LNHDA and CDR2 SQIVND (reference sequence). CDR3 DNA: TGTGCCAGTAGTATAAACAGGGAGGGCTACGAGCAGTACTTC. Translated, it gives CASSINREGYEQYF.

The table lists this clone with a count of one. This rearrangement joins TRBV10-3 to TRBJ2-7; TRBD2 matches at 9 bases. J lost 4 bases, V lost 7 bases, and 5 bases had no gene match. This CDR3 contains 13 residues. Germline CDR1 reads ENHRY; CDR2 reads SYGVKD. CDR3 residues: CAITSSGNYEQYF. The CDR3, as DNA: TGTGCCATCACGTCTAGCGGGAATTACGAGCAGTACTTC.

V gene TRBV7-9 combines with J gene TRBJ1-2, with unresolved D. Trimming shortened V by 1 base and J by 4 bases, and 7 bases separated the two germline ends. Germline lookup yields CDR1 SEHNR and CDR2 FQNEAQ (reference sequence). This CDR3 is 13 amino acids long. DNA of the CDR3: TGTGCCAGCAGCTTAGACGGCCGCTATGGCTACACCTTC. As protein: CASSLDGRYGYTF.

This rearrangement joins TRBV19 to TRBJ2-1, with 12 bases that match TRBD2. Germline V gene sequence: CDR1 LNHDA, CDR2 SQIVND (reference sequence). The trim removed 3 bases at V and 7 bases at J, leaving 4 bases unmatched. The CDR3 consists of 15 residues. CDR3 nucleotide sequence: TGTGCCAGTAGTATTCTAGCGGGGGGGCATAATGAGCAGTTCTTC. It is translated as CASSILAGGHNEQFF.

The chain combines TRBV7-3 with TRBJ1-1, with 9 bases matching TRBD1. The V gene end was trimmed by 7 bases and the J gene end by 1 base; junction bases not matched to a gene: 1. This CDR3 has 13 amino acids. The germline V gene has CDR1 SGHTA and CDR2 FQGTGA. The CDR3 region is CASKDRGNTEAFF. The CDR3, as DNA: TGTGCCAGCAAGGACAGGGGGAACACTGAAGCTTTCTTT.

The rearrangement uses TRBV7-9 and TRBJ2-7; possibly TRBD2 for D (5 bases). Germline values: CDR1 SEHNR, CDR2 FQNEAQ (reference sequence). The CDR3 is 12 amino acids. V was shortened by 5 bases and J by 6 bases, with 11 bases between the two germline ends. The CDR3, as DNA: TGTGCCAGCAGCAAAACTAGTCCCGAGCAGTACTTC. Translating gives CASSKTSPEQYF.

The chain recombines TRBV7-3 with TRBJ2-3, with TRBD2 as a possible D gene (6 bases). This CDR3 region has 16 residues. Germline assignment: CDR1 SGHTA and CDR2 FQGTGA. V was trimmed by 2 bases and J by 1 base, leaving 13 bases between them. CDR3 DNA: TGTGCCAGCAGCTTACAGTCCGCTAGCGGCACAGATACGCAGTATTTT. Protein sequence: CASSLQSASGTDTQYF. Complete variable domain (other parts from reference TRBV7-3 and TRBJ2-3): GAGVSQTPSNKVTEKGKYVELRCDPISGHTALYWYRQSLGQGPEFLIYFQGTGAADDSGLPNDRFFAVRPEGSVSTLKIQRTERGDSAVYLCASSLQSASGTDTQYFGPGTRLTVL.

The V call is TRBV7-2, the J call TRBJ2-3; the D is unclear. Germline V gene data show CDR1 as SGHTA and CDR2 as FQGNSA. Trimming left V 1 base short and J 5 bases short, with 7 bases between. The CDR3 has 13 residues. The CDR3 nucleotides read TGTGCCAGCAGCTTAGTGAGGCGAGATACGCAGTATTTT. It is translated as CASSLVRRDTQYF.

In its sample, this clone was seen a few times. The CDR3 DNA reads as TGTGCCAGTAGTATACTAGCGGCAGGTACAGATACGCAGTATTTT. Its protein is CASSILAAGTDTQYF. The rearrangement uses TRBV19 and TRBJ2-3; 7 bases fit TRBD2. V dropped 2 bases and J dropped 3; count of bases not matched to a gene: 5. From germline, CDR1 is LNHDA and CDR2 SQIVND (reference sequence). The CDR3 is made up of 15 amino acids.

The chain has TRBV5-1 and TRBJ2-7; weak D call: TRBD2 (6 bases). V was shortened by 2 bases and J by 2 bases, with 14 bases between the two germline ends. In germline, CDR1 is SGHRS, CDR2 YFSETQ. There are 15 residues in the CDR3. CDR3 in amino acids: CASSFGGTATYEQYF. The CDR3 bases are TGCGCCAGCAGCTTTGGCGGGACGGCAACCTACGAGCAGTACTTC.

The rearrangement joins TRBV5-1 to TRBJ2-2; D might be TRBD1 (5 bases). The CDR3 covers 18 residues. V lost 2 bases and J lost 1, with 18 bases in between. CDR1 is SGHRS, CDR2 YFSETQ, per germline. The CDR3 nucleotides are TGCGCCAGCAGCTTACTATCTCGGCAGGGTCTGAACACCGGGGAGCTGTTTTTT. This codes for CASSLLSRQGLNTGELFF. Looking up the rest from reference TRBV5-1 and TRBJ2-2 gives the full variable domain: KAGVTQTPRYLIKTRGQQVTLSCSPISGHRSVSWYQQTPGQGLQFLFEYFSETQRNKGNFPGRFSGRQFSNSRSEMNVSTLELGDSALYLCASSLLSRQGLNTGELFFGEGSRLTVL.

This clone was recorded a few times. V is TRBV19 and J is TRBJ2-7, with 7 bases lining up with TRBD2. Germline CDR1 LNHDA, CDR2 SQIVND (reference sequence). V was clipped by 7 bases and J by 0 bases; unmatched bases: 6. The CDR3 runs 14 residues. CDR3 protein: CASKLAVSSYEQYF. The CDR3 bases are TGTGCCAGTAAGCTAGCGGTGAGCTCCTACGAGCAGTACTTC.

This clone is a singleton in its sample. The V and J genes are TRBV19 and TRBJ2-7; D is unclear. Trimming pared 4 bases from V and 4 bases from J, leaving 11 bases between. Germline values: CDR1 LNHDA, CDR2 SQIVND (reference sequence). The CDR3 covers 13 residues. CDR3 residues: CASSNLGTYEQYF. CDR3 nucleotides: TGTGCCAGTAGTAATCTGGGAACGTACGAGCAGTACTTC.

V is TRBV18 and J is TRBJ1-3; no clear D. Per the germline V gene, CDR1 is KGHSH and CDR2 is LQKENI. V dropped 0 bases and J dropped 4 bases, with 10 bases sitting between them. The CDR3 spans 15 residues. The CDR3 DNA is TGTGCCAGCTCACCACCGGGCAGCCGGGGAAACACCATATATTTT. It encodes CASSPPGSRGNTIYF.